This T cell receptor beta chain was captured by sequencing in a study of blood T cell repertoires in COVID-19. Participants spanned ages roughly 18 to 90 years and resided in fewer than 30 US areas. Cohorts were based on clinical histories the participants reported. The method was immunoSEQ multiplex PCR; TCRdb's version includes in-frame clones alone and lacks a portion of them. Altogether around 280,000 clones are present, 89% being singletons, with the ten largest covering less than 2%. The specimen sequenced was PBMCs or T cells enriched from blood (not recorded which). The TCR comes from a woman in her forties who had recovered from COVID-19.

This CDR3 is CASSEGQGMSMEAFF. The CDR3 DNA reads TGCGCCAGCAGCGAAGGACAGGGGATGAGTATGGAAGCTTTCTTT. The chain combines TRBV5-1 with TRBJ1-1; 9 nucleotides match TRBD1. J lost 8 bases, V lost 4 bases, and 12 bases had no gene match. This CDR3 comprises 15 residues. The germline CDR1 and CDR2 sequences are SGHRS and YFSETQ.